Each of the 11 T cell receptor beta chains below was sequenced from the same sample in a study of blood T cell repertoires in COVID-19. Sequencing was performed with immunoSEQ multiplex PCR; in TCRdb, only in-frame clones are kept and a portion is missing. The sample includes roughly 210,000 clones, about 85% seen only once; the top ten take about 1.7%. Source material: peripheral blood. All receptors come from a man between 65 and 85 years old with acute or convalescent COVID-19.

This chain connects TRBV6-5 to TRBJ1-4, with 7 nucleotides matching TRBD1. With V trimmed by 6 bases and J by 7 bases, 11 bases remained unmatched. The CDR3 loop spans 15 amino acids. Germline V CDR1 and CDR2: MNHEY, SVGAGI. The CDR3 coding sequence is TGTGCCAGCAGAGCTCTGACAGGGATTGGTGAAAAACTGTTTTTT. Protein: CASRALTGIGEKLFF.

The gene calls are TRBV19 and TRBJ1-4; D perhaps matches TRBD1 (5 bases). V lost 0 bases and J lost 8, with 16 bases in between. Germline CDR1 reads LNHDA; CDR2 reads SQIVND (reference sequence). This CDR3 contains 16 residues. CDR3 in amino acids: CASSIDALRSGEKLFF. CDR3 DNA sequence: TGTGCCAGTAGTATAGATGCGCTCAGATCAGGGGAAAAACTGTTTTTT.

This clone was seen just once. The CDR3 DNA reads TGTGCCAGCAGTGAACTTTCCGCGGAGCAGTACTTC. This translates into CASSELSAEQYF. The chain employs TRBV2 and TRBJ2-7; D not resolved. This CDR3 region has 12 residues. V was clipped by 2 bases and J by 7 bases, with 9 bases between them. Per the germline V gene, CDR1 is SNHLY and CDR2 is FYNNEI.

The table lists this clone with a few counts. The rearrangement joins TRBV7-2 to TRBJ2-2; 8 positions match TRBD2. CDR3 length: 17 amino acids. Germline loops: CDR1 SGHTA, CDR2 FQGNSA. The V segment lost 2 bases and the J segment 6 bases; nucleotides outside the gene matches: 11. As DNA, the CDR3 is TGTGCCAGCAGCTTAAGGTGGAGCGGGAGCGGTCCCGGGGAGCTGTTTTTT. This gives the protein CASSLRWSGSGPGELFF.

The rearrangement links TRBV4-2 to TRBJ1-3; a weak D match, TRBD1 (5 bases). V lost 4 bases and J lost 2, with 12 bases in between. The CDR3 contains 15 residues. CDR1 is LGHNA, CDR2 YNFKEQ, per germline. CDR3 sequence reads: CASSPREVAGNTIYF. The CDR3 DNA reads TGTGCCAGCAGCCCCAGGGAAGTTGCTGGAAACACCATATATTTT.

V gene TRBV15 combines with J gene TRBJ1-2, with D tentatively TRBD1 (5 bases). This CDR3 has 15 amino acids. V lost 1 base and J 5 bases, leaving 14 bases between the germline ends. Germline CDR1 is LNHNV and CDR2 is YYDKDF (reference sequence). The CDR3 loop reads CATSRGNDRVYGYTF. The CDR3 nucleotides are TGTGCCACCAGCAGAGGAAACGACAGAGTATATGGCTACACCTTC.

The CDR3 here is CSAPSGNGYTF. The CDR3 nucleotides read TGCAGTGCCCCGAGCGGAAATGGCTACACCTTC. The chain carries TRBV20-1 and TRBJ1-2; D remains ambiguous. CDR1 is DFQATT, CDR2 SNEGSKA, per germline (reference sequence). Trimming cost V 6 bases and J 6 bases, with 11 bases left between them. The CDR3 sequence is 11 residues long.

The chain joins TRBV6-5 to TRBJ1-3, with D possibly TRBD1 on 5 matching bases. The CDR3 runs to 15 residues. Per the germline V gene, CDR1 is MNHEY and CDR2 is SVGAGI. V lost 6 bases and J lost 0, with 12 bases in between. The CDR3 bases are TGTGCCAGCAGCGGGGGGACCAGCTCTGGAAACACCATATATTTT. Its protein is CASSGGTSSGNTIYF.

The CDR3 bases are TGTGCCAGCTCACCAATTAGAGAGGACGAGCAGTACTTC. Translating gives CASSPIREDEQYF. The rearrangement links TRBV18 to TRBJ2-7; D remains ambiguous. V lost 2 bases and J lost 5, with 10 bases in between. CDR1 is KGHSH, CDR2 LQKENI, per germline. The CDR3 covers 13 residues.

The rearrangement joins TRBV5-4 to TRBJ1-2; 7 bases are a match to TRBD1. V lost 0 bases, J lost 3 bases, and 2 bases stayed unmatched. The CDR3 sequence is 14 residues long. Per germline, CDR1 SGHNT and CDR2 YYREEE (reference sequence). CDR3: CASSLGGQDYGYTF. The CDR3 DNA sequence: TGTGCCAGCAGCTTGGGTGGACAGGACTATGGCTACACCTTC. The full variable domain, completed using reference TRBV5-4 and TRBJ1-2, is ETGVTQSPTHLIKTRGQQVTLRCSSQSGHNTVSWYQQALGQGPQFIFQYYREEENGRGNFPPRFSGLQFPNYSSELNVNALELDDSALYLCASSLGGQDYGYTFGSGTRLTVV.

The rearrangement uses TRBV6-5 and TRBJ1-1; the match to TRBD1 covers 9 bases. The CDR3 contains 14 residues. Germline trimming cut 6 bases from V and 10 bases from J; bases unmatched to any gene: 12. Germline values: CDR1 MNHEY, CDR2 SVGAGI. Written as DNA, the CDR3 is TGTGCCAGCAGACAGGGGACAGGGAGGTTTGGAGCTTTCTTT. It specifies CASRQGTGRFGAFF.